The rows below give T cell receptor beta chains drawn from one sample of a study of T cell responses to AZD1222 COVID-19 vaccine. Here immunoSEQ multiplex PCR was the method, and the copy in TCRdb shows in-frame clones only, minus some. Altogether 90,000 to 130,000 clones are present, 86% being singletons, with the ten largest covering 2.5% to 4%. Specimen: peripheral blood, collected on day 0 of AZD1222 vaccination. These receptors all stem from an adult in good health. The CDR3 runs from the conserved cysteine through the conserved F or W. A D gene is named only where the DNA matches it firmly. The listing skips clone size in some rows; elsewhere it reads once, few, many or a size class.

J gene: TRBJ2-2; D gene: .; V gene: TRBV28; clone size: .; CDR3 protein: CASSSPARRELFF; CDR3 DNA: TGTGCCAGCAGCTCCCCTGCCCGCAGGGAGCTGTTTTTT
J gene: TRBJ2-1; D gene: .; V gene: TRBV5-1; clone size: .; CDR3 protein: CASSQTSGRPYNEQFF; CDR3 DNA: TGCGCCAGCAGCCAAACCTCAGGGCGCCCCTACAATGAGCAGTTCTTC
J gene: TRBJ2-5; D gene: .; V gene: TRBV6-5; clone size: .; CDR3 protein: CASKSGRSTETQYF; CDR3 DNA: TGTGCCAGCAAGAGCGGTCGGTCGACGGAGACCCAGTACTTC
J gene: TRBJ2-5; D gene: .; V gene: TRBV27; clone size: .; CDR3 protein: CASSSNRGGETQYF; CDR3 DNA: TGTGCCAGCAGTTCCAACAGGGGGGGCGAGACCCAGTACTTC
J gene: TRBJ1-5; D gene: .; V gene: TRBV23-1; clone size: .; CDR3 protein: CASSQSWRYSNQPQHF; CDR3 DNA: TGCGCCAGCAGTCAATCGTGGAGGTATAGCAATCAGCCCCAGCATTTT
J gene: TRBJ1-3; D gene: TRBD1; V gene: TRBV7-8; clone size: .; CDR3 protein: CASSPDRAYTIYF; CDR3 DNA: TGTGCCAGCAGCCCCGACAGGGCATACACCATATATTTT
J gene: TRBJ2-3; D gene: TRBD2; V gene: TRBV30; clone size: .; CDR3 protein: CACTGLAGKVADTQYF; CDR3 DNA: TGTGCCTGTACGGGACTAGCGGGTAAAGTGGCAGATACGCAGTATTTT
J gene: TRBJ2-7; D gene: .; V gene: TRBV28; clone size: .; CDR3 protein: CASVGGFPSREQYF; CDR3 DNA: TGTGCCAGCGTCGGGGGCTTCCCGTCCCGCGAGCAGTACTTC
J gene: TRBJ1-5; D gene: .; V gene: TRBV4-2; clone size: few; CDR3 protein: CASSPGISNQPQHF; CDR3 DNA: TGTGCCAGCAGCCCCGGGATTAGCAATCAGCCCCAGCATTTT
J gene: TRBJ2-3; D gene: TRBD2; V gene: TRBV13; clone size: .; CDR3 protein: CASSARLAGGTSTDTQYF; CDR3 DNA: TGTGCCAGCAGCGCACGACTAGCGGGGGGGACGAGCACAGATACGCAGTATTTT
J gene: TRBJ2-7; D gene: .; V gene: TRBV5-1; clone size: .; CDR3 protein: CASSLDVGIEQYF; CDR3 DNA: TGCGCCAGCAGCTTGGATGTAGGGATCGAGCAGTACTTC
J gene: TRBJ1-1; D gene: .; V gene: TRBV6-4; clone size: .; CDR3 protein: CASSSADQTEAFF; CDR3 DNA: TGTGCCAGCAGTTCGGCCGACCAGACTGAAGCTTTCTTT
J gene: TRBJ2-7; D gene: TRBD1; V gene: TRBV6-5; clone size: .; CDR3 protein: CASGQGSREQYF; CDR3 DNA: TGTGCCAGCGGACAGGGTTCAAGGGAGCAGTACTTC
J gene: TRBJ2-5; D gene: TRBD2; V gene: TRBV7-2; clone size: .; CDR3 protein: CASRSGTSGGYGTQYF; CDR3 DNA: TGTGCCAGCAGGTCCGGGACTAGCGGGGGGTACGGGACCCAGTACTTC
J gene: TRBJ2-3; D gene: .; V gene: TRBV9; clone size: .; CDR3 protein: CASSPFGATDTQYF; CDR3 DNA: TGTGCCAGCAGCCCGTTTGGGGCCACAGATACGCAGTATTTT
J gene: TRBJ1-4; D gene: TRBD1; V gene: TRBV9; clone size: once; CDR3 protein: CASSTRDSLNEKLFF; CDR3 DNA: TGTGCCAGCAGCACACGGGACAGCTTGAATGAAAAACTGTTTTTT
J gene: TRBJ2-5; D gene: TRBD2; V gene: TRBV2; clone size: .; CDR3 protein: CASSGPSGFWETQYF; CDR3 DNA: TGTGCCAGCAGTGGCCCTAGCGGATTCTGGGAGACCCAGTACTTC
J gene: TRBJ2-7; D gene: .; V gene: TRBV18; clone size: few; CDR3 protein: CASSSGLVSYEQYF; CDR3 DNA: TGTGCCAGCTCATCGGGACTGGTATCCTACGAGCAGTACTTC
J gene: TRBJ2-3; D gene: TRBD1; V gene: TRBV6-2/TRBV6-3; clone size: .; CDR3 protein: CASSYSGQGVTDTQYF; CDR3 DNA: TGTGCCAGCAGTTACTCCGGACAGGGGGTGACAGATACGCAGTATTTT
J gene: TRBJ1-2; D gene: .; V gene: TRBV2; clone size: .; CDR3 protein: CASSPLLGGYTF; CDR3 DNA: TGTGCCAGCAGTCCACTTTTAGGCGGCTACACCTTC
J gene: TRBJ2-7; D gene: .; V gene: TRBV9; clone size: .; CDR3 protein: CASSVVYRGTYEQYF; CDR3 DNA: TGTGCCAGCAGCGTAGTCTATCGGGGGACCTACGAGCAGTACTTC
J gene: TRBJ2-3; D gene: .; V gene: TRBV5-5; clone size: .; CDR3 protein: CASSWGSHTDTQYF; CDR3 DNA: TGTGCCAGCAGCTGGGGCAGTCACACAGATACGCAGTATTTT
J gene: TRBJ1-1; D gene: .; V gene: TRBV7-8; clone size: .; CDR3 protein: CASSLAGTANEAFF; CDR3 DNA: TGTGCCAGCAGCTTGGCCGGGACGGCGAATGAAGCTTTCTTT
J gene: TRBJ1-2; D gene: .; V gene: TRBV5-5; clone size: .; CDR3 protein: CASSLDSNREDGYTF; CDR3 DNA: TGTGCCAGCAGCTTGGATAGTAACAGGGAAGATGGCTACACCTTC
J gene: TRBJ1-1; D gene: .; V gene: TRBV19; clone size: .; CDR3 protein: CASSTNRDPRVEAFF; CDR3 DNA: TGTGCCAGTAGTACCAACAGGGACCCACGGGTGGAAGCTTTCTTT
J gene: TRBJ1-1; D gene: TRBD1; V gene: TRBV2; clone size: .; CDR3 protein: CASSGQGTMNTEAFF; CDR3 DNA: TGTGCCAGCAGTGGACAGGGAACCATGAACACTGAAGCTTTCTTT
J gene: TRBJ1-1; D gene: .; V gene: TRBV7-2; clone size: .; CDR3 protein: CASSLEIGNTEAFF; CDR3 DNA: TGTGCCAGCAGCTTAGAAATAGGGAACACTGAAGCTTTCTTT
J gene: TRBJ2-7; D gene: TRBD2; V gene: TRBV5-1; clone size: once; CDR3 protein: CASRSGVSSYEQYF; CDR3 DNA: TGCGCCAGCAGGAGCGGGGTGAGCTCCTACGAGCAGTACTTC
J gene: TRBJ1-6; D gene: TRBD1; V gene: TRBV9; clone size: .; CDR3 protein: CASSPRTGGVESPLHF; CDR3 DNA: TGTGCCAGCAGCCCCCGGACAGGGGGAGTCGAATCACCCCTCCACTTT
J gene: TRBJ1-1; D gene: .; V gene: TRBV15; clone size: .; CDR3 protein: CATSSEGVTGLTEAFF; CDR3 DNA: TGTGCCACCAGCAGTGAGGGAGTTACAGGGTTGACTGAAGCTTTCTTT
J gene: TRBJ1-5; D gene: TRBD1; V gene: TRBV28; clone size: .; CDR3 protein: CASYRQGGGNQPQHF; CDR3 DNA: TGTGCCAGTTACAGGCAGGGGGGAGGGAATCAGCCCCAGCATTTT
J gene: TRBJ1-6; D gene: TRBD1; V gene: TRBV28; clone size: .; CDR3 protein: CASSAGTGFSPLHF; CDR3 DNA: TGTGCCAGCAGTGCCGGGACAGGGTTCTCACCCCTCCACTTT
J gene: TRBJ2-7; D gene: TRBD1; V gene: TRBV18; clone size: .; CDR3 protein: CASSPNTGAVEQYF; CDR3 DNA: TGTGCCAGCTCACCTAATACAGGGGCTGTTGAGCAGTACTTC
J gene: TRBJ1-5; D gene: TRBD1; V gene: TRBV2; clone size: .; CDR3 protein: CASSWGTGENQPQHF; CDR3 DNA: TGTGCCAGCAGTTGGGGGACAGGGGAAAATCAGCCCCAGCATTTT
J gene: TRBJ1-2; D gene: TRBD1; V gene: TRBV6-5; clone size: .; CDR3 protein: CASSLDRDYGYTF; CDR3 DNA: TGTGCCAGCAGCCTGGACAGGGACTATGGCTACACCTTC
J gene: TRBJ1-1; D gene: .; V gene: TRBV25-1; clone size: .; CDR3 protein: CASTLNTEAFF; CDR3 DNA: TGTGCCAGCACCTTGAACACTGAAGCTTTCTTT
J gene: TRBJ1-1; D gene: .; V gene: TRBV4-1; clone size: .; CDR3 protein: CASSHLFRLGDTEAFF; CDR3 DNA: TGCGCCAGCAGCCACTTATTTAGGTTGGGGGACACTGAAGCTTTCTTT
J gene: TRBJ2-1; D gene: TRBD1; V gene: TRBV25-1; clone size: .; CDR3 protein: CASSDNRGQSSYNEQFF; CDR3 DNA: TGTGCCAGCAGTGACAACAGGGGCCAGAGCTCCTACAATGAGCAGTTCTTC
J gene: TRBJ1-1; D gene: .; V gene: TRBV7-9; clone size: .; CDR3 protein: CASSLSRANTEAFF; CDR3 DNA: TGTGCCAGCAGCTTAAGCCGGGCTAACACTGAAGCTTTCTTT
J gene: TRBJ1-2; D gene: TRBD1; V gene: TRBV7-9; clone size: .; CDR3 protein: CASSNQGQHLNGYTF; CDR3 DNA: TGTGCCAGCAGCAACCAGGGACAGCACTTGAATGGCTACACCTTC
J gene: TRBJ1-5; D gene: TRBD1; V gene: TRBV5-1; clone size: .; CDR3 protein: CASSLDRGSNQPQHF; CDR3 DNA: TGCGCCAGCAGCTTGGACAGGGGATCCAATCAGCCCCAGCATTTT